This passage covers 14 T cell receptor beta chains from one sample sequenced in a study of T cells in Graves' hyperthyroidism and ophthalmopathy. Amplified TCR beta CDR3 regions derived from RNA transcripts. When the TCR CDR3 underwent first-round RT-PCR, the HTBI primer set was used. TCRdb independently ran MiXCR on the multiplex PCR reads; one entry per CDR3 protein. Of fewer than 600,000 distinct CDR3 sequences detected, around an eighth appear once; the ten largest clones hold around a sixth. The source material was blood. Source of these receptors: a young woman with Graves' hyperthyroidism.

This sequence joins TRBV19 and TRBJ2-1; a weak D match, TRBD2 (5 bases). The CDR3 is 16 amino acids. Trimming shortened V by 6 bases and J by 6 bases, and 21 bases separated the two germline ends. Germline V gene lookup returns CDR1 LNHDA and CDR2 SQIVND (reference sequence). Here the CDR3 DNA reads TGTGCCAGTAGAAGGAGCGGTCAGTCGGGATTCAATGAGCAGTTCTTC. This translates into CASRRSGQSGFNEQFF. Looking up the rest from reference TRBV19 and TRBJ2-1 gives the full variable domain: DGGITQSPKYLFRKEGQNVTLSCEQNLNHDAMYWYRQDPGQGLRLIYYSQIVNDFQKGDIAEGYSVSREKKESFPLTVTSAQKNPTAFYLCASRRSGQSGFNEQFFGPGTRLTVL.

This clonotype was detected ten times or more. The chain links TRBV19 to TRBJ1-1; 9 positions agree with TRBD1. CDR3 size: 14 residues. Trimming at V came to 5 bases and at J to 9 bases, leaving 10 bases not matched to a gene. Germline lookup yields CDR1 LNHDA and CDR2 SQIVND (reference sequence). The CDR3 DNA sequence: TGTGCCAGTAGTCCCGGGACAGGGAGGTTTAAAGCTTTCTTT. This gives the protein CASSPGTGRFKAFF.

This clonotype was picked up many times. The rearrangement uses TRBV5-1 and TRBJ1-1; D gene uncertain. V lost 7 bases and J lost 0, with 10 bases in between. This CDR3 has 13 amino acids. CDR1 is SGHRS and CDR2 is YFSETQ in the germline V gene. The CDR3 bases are TGCGCCAGCCGAGACGGTTTGAACACTGAAGCTTTCTTT. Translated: CASRDGLNTEAFF.

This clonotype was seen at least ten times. As DNA, the CDR3 is TGTGCCAGCAGTTTTGGGGGAGGGCCGGGCACAGATACGCAGTATTTT. It specifies CASSFGGGPGTDTQYF. The chain links TRBV12-3 or TRBV12-4 to TRBJ2-3; 7 positions agree with TRBD2. The CDR3 runs 16 residues. V shed 3 bases and J 1 base; nucleotides not matched to a gene: 7.

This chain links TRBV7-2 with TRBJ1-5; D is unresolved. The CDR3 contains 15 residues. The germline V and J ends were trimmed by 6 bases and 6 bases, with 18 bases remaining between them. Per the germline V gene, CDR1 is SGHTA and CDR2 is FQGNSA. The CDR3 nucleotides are TGTGCCAGCAGTTACGGGTCAAGAAGGGTTCAGCCCCAGCATTTT. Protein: CASSYGSRRVQPQHF.

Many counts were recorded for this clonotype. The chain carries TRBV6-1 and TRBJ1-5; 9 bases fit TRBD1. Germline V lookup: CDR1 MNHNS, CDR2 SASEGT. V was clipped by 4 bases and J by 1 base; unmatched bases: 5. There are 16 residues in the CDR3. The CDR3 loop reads CASSGPDRGSNQPQHF. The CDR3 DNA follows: TGTGCCAGCAGTGGACCGGACAGGGGAAGCAATCAGCCCCAGCATTTT.

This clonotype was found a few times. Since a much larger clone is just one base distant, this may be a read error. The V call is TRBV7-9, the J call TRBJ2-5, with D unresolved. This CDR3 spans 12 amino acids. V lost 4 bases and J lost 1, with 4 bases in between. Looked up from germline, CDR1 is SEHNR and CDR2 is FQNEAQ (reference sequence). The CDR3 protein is CASSSLQETQYF. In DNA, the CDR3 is TGTGCCAGCAGCTCCCTCCAAGAGACCCAGTACTTC.

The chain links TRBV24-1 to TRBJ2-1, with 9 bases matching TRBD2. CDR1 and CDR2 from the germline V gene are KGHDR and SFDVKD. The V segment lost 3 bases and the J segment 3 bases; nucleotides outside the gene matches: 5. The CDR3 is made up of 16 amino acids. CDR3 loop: CATSDITSGFYNEQFF. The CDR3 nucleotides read TGTGCCACCAGTGATATAACTAGCGGGTTCTACAATGAGCAGTTCTTC.

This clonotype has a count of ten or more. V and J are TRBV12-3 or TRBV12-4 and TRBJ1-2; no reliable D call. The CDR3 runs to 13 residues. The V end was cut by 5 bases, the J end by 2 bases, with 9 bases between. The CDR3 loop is CASSRAQNYGYTF. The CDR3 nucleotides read TGTGCCAGCAGTCGCGCTCAGAACTATGGCTACACCTTC.

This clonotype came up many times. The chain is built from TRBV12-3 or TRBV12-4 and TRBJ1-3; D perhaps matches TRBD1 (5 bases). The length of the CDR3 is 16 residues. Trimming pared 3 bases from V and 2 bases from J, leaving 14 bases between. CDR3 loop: CASSFSSRGPGNTIYF. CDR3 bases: TGTGCCAGCAGTTTTTCGTCCCGGGGACCTGGAAACACCATATATTTT.

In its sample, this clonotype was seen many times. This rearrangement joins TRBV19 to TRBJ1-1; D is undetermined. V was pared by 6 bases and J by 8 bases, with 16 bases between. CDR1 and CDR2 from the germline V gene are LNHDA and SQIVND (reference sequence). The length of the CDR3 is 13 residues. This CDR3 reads CASSPRRSTEAFF. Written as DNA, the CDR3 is TGTGCCAGTAGCCCAAGGAGGAGTACCGAAGCTTTCTTT.

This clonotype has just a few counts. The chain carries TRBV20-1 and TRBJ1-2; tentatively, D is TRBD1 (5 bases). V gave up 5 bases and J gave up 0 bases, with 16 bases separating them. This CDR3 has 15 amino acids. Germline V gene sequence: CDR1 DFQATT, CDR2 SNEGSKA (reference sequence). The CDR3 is CSARGGATTNYGYTF. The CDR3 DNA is TGCAGTGCTCGAGGCGGGGCTACTACTAACTATGGCTACACCTTC.

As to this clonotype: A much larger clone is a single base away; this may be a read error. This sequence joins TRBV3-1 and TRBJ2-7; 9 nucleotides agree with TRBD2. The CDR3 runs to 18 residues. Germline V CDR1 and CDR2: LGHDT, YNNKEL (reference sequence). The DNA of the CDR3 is TGTGCCGGCAGCCAAGATCGGGTAGTAGGGACTAGCCCCTACGAGCAGTACTTC. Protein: CAGSQDRVVGTSPYEQYF.

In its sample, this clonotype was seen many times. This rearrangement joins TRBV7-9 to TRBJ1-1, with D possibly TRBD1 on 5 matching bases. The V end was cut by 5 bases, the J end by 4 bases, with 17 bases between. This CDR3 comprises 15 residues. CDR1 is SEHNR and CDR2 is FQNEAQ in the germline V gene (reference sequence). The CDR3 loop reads CASSLMDSQGTEAFF. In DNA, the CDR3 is TGTGCCAGCAGCCTAATGGACTCTCAGGGCACTGAAGCTTTCTTT.